This TCR beta chain was sequenced in a study of synovial regulatory T cells in juvenile arthritis. Study information: A few patients were therapy-naive; six received methotrexate alone. General observations from the study: CDR3 overlap with synovial Tregs was higher for iaTregs than other blood Tregs.

As concerns this clone: Its antigen is currently unknown.

CDR1 is LGHNT, CDR2 FRNRAP, per germline. This CDR3 comprises 13 residues. No coding sequence is recorded. Eleven-patient cohort: 11 active juvenile idiopathic arthritis patients, 3 polyarticular, 8 oligoarticular. Patients were aged median 11.6 years with disease lasting median roughly 7 years. Clones were sequenced by immunoSEQ multiplex PCR, and TCRdb holds only the in-frame ones, with some missing. This specimen shows 9,500 to 10,000 clones; the ten leading clones hold 0.6% to 0.75%. Input material: Treg cells from blood. The subset is: remaining (HLA-DR-negative) circulating blood Treg cells. The clonotype originates from a donor between 2 and 35 years old with juvenile idiopathic arthritis. J is TRBJ1-2 and V is TRBV12-5. CDR3 sequence: CASGLIANYGYTF. Looking up the rest from reference TRBV12-5 and TRBJ1-2 gives the full variable domain: DARVTQTPRHKVTEMGQEVTMRCQPILGHNTVFWYRQTMMQGLELLAYFRNRAPLDDSGMPKDRFSAEMPDATLATLKIQPSEPRDSAVYFCASGLIANYGYTFGSGTRLTVV.